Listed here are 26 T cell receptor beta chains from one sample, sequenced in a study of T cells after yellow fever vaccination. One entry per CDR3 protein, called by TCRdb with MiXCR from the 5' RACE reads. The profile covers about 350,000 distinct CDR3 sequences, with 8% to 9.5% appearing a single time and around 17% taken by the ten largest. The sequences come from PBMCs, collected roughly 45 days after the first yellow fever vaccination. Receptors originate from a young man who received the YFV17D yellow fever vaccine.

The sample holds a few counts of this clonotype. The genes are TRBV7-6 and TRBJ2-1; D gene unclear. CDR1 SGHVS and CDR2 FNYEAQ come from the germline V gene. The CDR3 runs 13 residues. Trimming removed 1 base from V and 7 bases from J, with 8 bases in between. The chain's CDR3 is CASSLGIGNEQFF. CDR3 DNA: TGTGCCAGCAGCTTAGGAATCGGGAATGAGCAGTTCTTC. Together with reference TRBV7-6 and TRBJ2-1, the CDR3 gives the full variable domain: GAGVSQSPRYKVTKRGQDVALRCDPISGHVSLYWYRQALGQGPEFLTYFNYEAQQDKSGLPNDRFSAERPEGSISTLTIQRTEQRDSAMYRCASSLGIGNEQFFGPGTRLTVL.

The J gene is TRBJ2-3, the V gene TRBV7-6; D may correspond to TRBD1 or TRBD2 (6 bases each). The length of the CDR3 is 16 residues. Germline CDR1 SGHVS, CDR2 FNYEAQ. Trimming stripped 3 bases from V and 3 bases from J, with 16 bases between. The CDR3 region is CASSFPGALGTDTQYF. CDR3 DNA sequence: TGTGCCAGCAGCTTCCCGGGGGCACTTGGGACAGATACGCAGTATTTT.

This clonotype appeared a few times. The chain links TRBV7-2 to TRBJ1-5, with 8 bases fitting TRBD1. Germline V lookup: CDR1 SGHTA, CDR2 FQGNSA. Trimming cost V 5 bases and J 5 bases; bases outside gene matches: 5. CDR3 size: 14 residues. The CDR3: CASSEQGGHQPQHF. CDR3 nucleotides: TGTGCCAGCAGCGAACAGGGGGGTCATCAGCCCCAGCATTTT. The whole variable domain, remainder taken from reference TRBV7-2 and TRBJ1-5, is GAGVSQSPSNKVTEKGKDVELRCDPISGHTALYWYRQSLGQGLEFLIYFQGNSAPDKSGLPSDRFSAERTGGSVSTLTIQRTQQEDSAVYLCASSEQGGHQPQHFGDGTRLSIL.

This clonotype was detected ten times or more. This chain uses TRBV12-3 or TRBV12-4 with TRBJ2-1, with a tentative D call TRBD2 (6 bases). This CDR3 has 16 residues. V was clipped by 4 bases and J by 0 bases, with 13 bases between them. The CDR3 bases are TGTGCCAGCAGTTCTCCGGGGGTGAGCTCCTACAATGAGCAGTTCTTC. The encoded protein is CASSSPGVSSYNEQFF.

The CDR3 is CASSQVKGQPQHF. The CDR3 DNA is TGCGCCAGCAGCCAAGTAAAGGGTCAGCCCCAGCATTTT. The chain uses TRBV4-3 and TRBJ1-5; unclear D gene. Germline CDR1 and CDR2: LGHNA and YSLEER. Trimming stripped 1 base from V and 6 bases from J, with 7 bases between. This CDR3 region has 13 residues.

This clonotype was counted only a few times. CDR3 coding DNA: TGCAGCGTCATTGACTCGTGGACAGGGGGCTATCAGCCCCAGCATTTT. Translation gives CSVIDSWTGGYQPQHF. The chain has TRBV29-1 and TRBJ1-5; 11 bases agree with TRBD1. Germline trimming cut 6 bases from V and 5 bases from J; bases unmatched to any gene: 12. CDR1 is SQVTM and CDR2 is ANQGSEA in the germline V gene. The CDR3 loop spans 16 amino acids.

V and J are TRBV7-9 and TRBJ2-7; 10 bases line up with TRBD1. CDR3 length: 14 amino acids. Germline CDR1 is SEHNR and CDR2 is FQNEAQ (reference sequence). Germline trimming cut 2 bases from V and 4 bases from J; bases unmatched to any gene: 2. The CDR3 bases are TGTGCCAGCAGCTTAATGGGACAGGGGTACGAGCAGTACTTC. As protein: CASSLMGQGYEQYF.

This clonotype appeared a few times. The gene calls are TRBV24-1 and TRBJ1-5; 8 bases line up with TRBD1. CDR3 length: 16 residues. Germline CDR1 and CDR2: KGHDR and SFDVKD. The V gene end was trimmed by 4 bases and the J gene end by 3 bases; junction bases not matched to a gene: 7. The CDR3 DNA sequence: TGTGCCACCAGTGACCCTAGACAGGGGATCAATCAGCCCCAGCATTTT. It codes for CATSDPRQGINQPQHF.

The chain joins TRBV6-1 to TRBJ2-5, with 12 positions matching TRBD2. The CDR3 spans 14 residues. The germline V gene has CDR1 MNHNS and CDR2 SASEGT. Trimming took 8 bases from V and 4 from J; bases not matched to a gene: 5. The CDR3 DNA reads TGTGCCAGCTATTCTAGCGGGGGGGCAGAGACCCAGTACTTC. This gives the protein CASYSSGGAETQYF.

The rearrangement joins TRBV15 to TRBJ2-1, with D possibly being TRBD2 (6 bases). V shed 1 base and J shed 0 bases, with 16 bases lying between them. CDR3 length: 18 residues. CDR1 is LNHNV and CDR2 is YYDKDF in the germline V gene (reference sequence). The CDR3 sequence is CATSRGAGRLYSYNEQFF. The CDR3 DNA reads TGTGCCACCAGCAGAGGTGCGGGGAGGCTCTACTCCTACAATGAGCAGTTCTTC.

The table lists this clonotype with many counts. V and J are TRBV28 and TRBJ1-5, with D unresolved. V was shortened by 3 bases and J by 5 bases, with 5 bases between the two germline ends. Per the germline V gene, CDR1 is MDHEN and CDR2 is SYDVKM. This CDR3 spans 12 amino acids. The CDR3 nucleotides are TGTGCCAGCAGTTTGATCGATCAGCCCCAGCATTTT. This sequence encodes CASSLIDQPQHF.

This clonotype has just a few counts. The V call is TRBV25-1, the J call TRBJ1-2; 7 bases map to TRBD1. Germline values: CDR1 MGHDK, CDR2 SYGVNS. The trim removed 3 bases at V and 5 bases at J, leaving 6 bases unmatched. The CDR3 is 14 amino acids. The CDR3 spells CASSEWTGGYGYTF. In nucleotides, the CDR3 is TGTGCCAGCAGTGAGTGGACAGGAGGGTATGGCTACACCTTC.

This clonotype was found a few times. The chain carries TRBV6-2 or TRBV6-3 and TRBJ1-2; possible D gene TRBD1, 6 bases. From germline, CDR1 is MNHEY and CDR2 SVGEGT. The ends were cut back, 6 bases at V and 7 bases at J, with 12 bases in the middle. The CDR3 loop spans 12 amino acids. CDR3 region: CASRQGAAGYTF. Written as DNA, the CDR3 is TGTGCCAGCAGACAGGGTGCCGCTGGCTACACCTTC.

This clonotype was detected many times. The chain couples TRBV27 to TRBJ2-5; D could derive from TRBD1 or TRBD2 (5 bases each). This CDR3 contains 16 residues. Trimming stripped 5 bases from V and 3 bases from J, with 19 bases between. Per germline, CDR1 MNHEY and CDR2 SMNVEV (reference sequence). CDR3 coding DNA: TGTGCCAGCAGTAACATCGAGGGGCTAGCAAAAGAGACCCAGTACTTC. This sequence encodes CASSNIEGLAKETQYF.

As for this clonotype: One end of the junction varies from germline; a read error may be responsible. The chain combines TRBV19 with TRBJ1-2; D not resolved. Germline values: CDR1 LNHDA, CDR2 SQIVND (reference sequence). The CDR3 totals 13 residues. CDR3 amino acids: CASSNLMLDGYTF. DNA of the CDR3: TGTGCCAGCAGTAACCTTATGCTTGACGGCTACACCTTC.

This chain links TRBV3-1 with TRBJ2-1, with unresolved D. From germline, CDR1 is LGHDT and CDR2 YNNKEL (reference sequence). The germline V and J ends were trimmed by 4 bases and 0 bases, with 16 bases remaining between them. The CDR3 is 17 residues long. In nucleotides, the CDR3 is TGTGCCAGCAGCCGAAAGCCCCCAGCCTTCTCCTACAATGAGCAGTTCTTC. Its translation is CASSRKPPAFSYNEQFF.

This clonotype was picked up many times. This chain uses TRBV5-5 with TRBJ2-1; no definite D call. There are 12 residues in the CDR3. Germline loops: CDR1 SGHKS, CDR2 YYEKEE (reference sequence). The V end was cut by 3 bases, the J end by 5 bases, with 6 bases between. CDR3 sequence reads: CASSWQDNEQFF. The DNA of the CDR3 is TGTGCCAGCAGCTGGCAGGACAATGAGCAGTTCTTC. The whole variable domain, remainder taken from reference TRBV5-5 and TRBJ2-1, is DAGVTQSPTHLIKTRGQQVTLRCSPISGHKSVSWYQQVLGQGPQFIFQYYEKEERGRGNFPDRFSARQFPNYSSELNVNALLLGDSALYLCASSWQDNEQFFGPGTRLTVL.

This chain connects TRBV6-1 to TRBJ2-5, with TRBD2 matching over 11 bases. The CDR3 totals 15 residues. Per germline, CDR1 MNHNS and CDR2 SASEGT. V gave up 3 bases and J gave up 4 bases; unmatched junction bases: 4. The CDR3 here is CASSDPLAGVETQYF. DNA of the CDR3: TGTGCCAGCAGTGACCCACTAGCGGGGGTAGAGACCCAGTACTTC.

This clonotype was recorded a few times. The CDR3 here is CASSLGQATNEKLFF. In DNA form, the CDR3 reads TGTGCCAGCAGTTTGGGACAGGCAACTAATGAAAAACTGTTTTTT. V is TRBV12-3 or TRBV12-4 and J is TRBJ1-4, with 8 bases that match TRBD1. Germline trimming cut 3 bases from V and 0 bases from J; bases unmatched to any gene: 0. The CDR3 spans 15 residues.

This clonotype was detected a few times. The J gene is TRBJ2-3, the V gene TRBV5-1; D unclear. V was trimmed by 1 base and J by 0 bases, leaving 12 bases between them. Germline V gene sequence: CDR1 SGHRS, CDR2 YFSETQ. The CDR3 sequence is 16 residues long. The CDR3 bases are TGCGCCAGCAGCTTGTATGACGGATCTAGCACAGATACGCAGTATTTT. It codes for CASSLYDGSSTDTQYF.

CDR3 sequence: CASSLVRETGYTF. DNA for the CDR3: TGTGCCAGCAGTTTGGTCCGGGAAACGGGCTACACCTTC. V usage is TRBV12-3 or TRBV12-4 and J usage is TRBJ1-2; D remains ambiguous. The CDR3 loop spans 13 amino acids. The ends were cut back, 3 bases at V and 8 bases at J, with 13 bases in the middle.

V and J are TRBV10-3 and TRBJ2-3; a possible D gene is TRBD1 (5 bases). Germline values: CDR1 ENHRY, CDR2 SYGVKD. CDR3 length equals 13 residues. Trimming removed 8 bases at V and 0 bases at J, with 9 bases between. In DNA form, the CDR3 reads TGTGCCATCCTTGGGGCTAGCACAGATACGCAGTATTTT. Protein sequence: CAILGASTDTQYF.

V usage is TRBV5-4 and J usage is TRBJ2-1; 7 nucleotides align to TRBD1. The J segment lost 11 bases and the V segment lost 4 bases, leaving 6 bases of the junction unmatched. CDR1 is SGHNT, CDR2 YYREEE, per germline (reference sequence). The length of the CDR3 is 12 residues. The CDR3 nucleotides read TGTGCCAGCAGCCCTGGGACAGCAAAGCAGTTCTTC. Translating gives CASSPGTAKQFF.

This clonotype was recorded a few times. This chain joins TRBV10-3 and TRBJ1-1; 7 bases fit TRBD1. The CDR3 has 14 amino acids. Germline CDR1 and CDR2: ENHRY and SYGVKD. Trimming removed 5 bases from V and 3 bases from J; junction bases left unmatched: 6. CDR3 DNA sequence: TGTGCCATCAGTTCAGGGGGAAAGGACACTGAAGCTTTCTTT. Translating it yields CAISSGGKDTEAFF.

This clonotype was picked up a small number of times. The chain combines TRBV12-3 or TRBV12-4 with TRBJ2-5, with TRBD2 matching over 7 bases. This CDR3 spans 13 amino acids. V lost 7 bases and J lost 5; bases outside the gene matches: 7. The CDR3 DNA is TGTGCCAGCACCCCGATCGGGAGGGAGACCCAGTACTTC. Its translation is CASTPIGRETQYF.

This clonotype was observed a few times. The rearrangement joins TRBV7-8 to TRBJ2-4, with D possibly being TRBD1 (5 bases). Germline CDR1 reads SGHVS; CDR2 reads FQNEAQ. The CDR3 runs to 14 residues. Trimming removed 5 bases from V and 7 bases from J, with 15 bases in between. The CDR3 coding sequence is TGTGCCAGCAGCCCCACACAGGATTGGAACATTCAGTACTTC. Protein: CASSPTQDWNIQYF.